This T cell receptor (beta chain) was captured by sequencing in a study of naive and memory T cell subsets. The study, taken as a whole, reports: Possibly reflecting memory cells re-expressing CD45RA, a few larger clonotypes occurred in naive repertoires, especially CD8.

This clonotype was found a few times. The antigen is undetermined. An equimolar mix of two oligonucleotides served as the beta constant-region primer for TRBC1 and TRBC2. Ligated cDNA was amplified by four rounds of PCR with nested alpha and beta constant-region primers and SP2. In TCRdb, the UMI-ligation and nested PCR reads were re-called with MiXCR into one record per CDR3 protein. Seen here are approximately 140,000 distinct CDR3 sequences, 15% to 25% observed once, and the top ten hold approximately 0.63%. The receptor was derived from a human donor in good health. What was sequenced was naive CD8+ T cells from blood.

CDR3 bases: TGTGCCAGCAGCCCAACAGGGGTTAATTCACCCCTCCACTTT. Translating it yields CASSPTGVNSPLHF. The gene calls are TRBV11-2 and TRBJ1-6; 7 bases agree with TRBD1. The CDR3 is made up of 14 amino acids. Trimming cost V 5 bases and J 6 bases; bases outside gene matches: 4. CDR1 and CDR2 (germline): SGHAT, FQNNGV. The variable domain in full, completed from reference TRBV11-2 and TRBJ1-6, reads EAGVAQSPRYKIIEKRQSVAFWCNPISGHATLYWYQQILGQGPKLLIQFQNNGVVDDSQLPKDRFSAERLKGVDSTLKIQPAKLEDSAVYLCASSPTGVNSPLHFGNGTRLTVT.